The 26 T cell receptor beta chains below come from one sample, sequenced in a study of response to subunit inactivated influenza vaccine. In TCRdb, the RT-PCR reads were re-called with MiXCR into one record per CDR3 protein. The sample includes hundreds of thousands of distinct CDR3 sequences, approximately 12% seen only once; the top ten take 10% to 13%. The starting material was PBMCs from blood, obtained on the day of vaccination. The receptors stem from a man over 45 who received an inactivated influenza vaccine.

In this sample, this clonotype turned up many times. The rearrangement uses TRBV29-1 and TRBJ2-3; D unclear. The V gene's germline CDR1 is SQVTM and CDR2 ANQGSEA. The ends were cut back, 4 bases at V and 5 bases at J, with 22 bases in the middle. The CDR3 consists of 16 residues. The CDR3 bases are TGCAGCGTTGCGGCACAAGAAAGGAAAATCGGAGATACGCAGTATTTT. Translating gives CSVAAQERKIGDTQYF.

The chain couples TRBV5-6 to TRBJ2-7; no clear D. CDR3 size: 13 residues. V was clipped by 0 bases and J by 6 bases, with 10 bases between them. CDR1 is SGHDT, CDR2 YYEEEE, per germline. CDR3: CASSLGLLCEQYF. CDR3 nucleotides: TGTGCCAGCAGCTTGGGACTCCTCTGCGAGCAGTACTTC.

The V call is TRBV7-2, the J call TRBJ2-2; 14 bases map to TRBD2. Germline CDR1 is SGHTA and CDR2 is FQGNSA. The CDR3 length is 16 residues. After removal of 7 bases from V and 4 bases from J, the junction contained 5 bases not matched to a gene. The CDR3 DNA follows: TGTGCCAGCATCAGGACTAGCGGGAGGTTCACCGGGGAGCTGTTTTTT. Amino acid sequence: CASIRTSGRFTGELFF.

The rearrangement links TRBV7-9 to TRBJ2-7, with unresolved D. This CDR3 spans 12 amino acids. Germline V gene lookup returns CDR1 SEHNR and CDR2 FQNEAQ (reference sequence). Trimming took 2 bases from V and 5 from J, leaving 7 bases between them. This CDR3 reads CASSLYSNEQYF. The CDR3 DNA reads TGTGCCAGCAGCTTATACAGTAACGAGCAGTACTTC.

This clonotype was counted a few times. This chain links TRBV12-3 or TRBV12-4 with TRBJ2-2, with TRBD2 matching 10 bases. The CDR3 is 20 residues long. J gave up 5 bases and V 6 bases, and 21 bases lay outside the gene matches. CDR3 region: CASSKNTPGLARTRTGELFF. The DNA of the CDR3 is TGTGCCAGCAGCAAAAATACTCCGGGACTAGCGAGGACACGAACCGGGGAGCTGTTTTTT.

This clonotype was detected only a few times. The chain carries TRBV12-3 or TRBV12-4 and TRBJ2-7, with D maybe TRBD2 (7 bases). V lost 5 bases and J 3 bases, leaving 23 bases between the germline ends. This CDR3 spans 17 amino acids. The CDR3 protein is CASSPDRLGGLLYEQYF. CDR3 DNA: TGTGCCAGCAGTCCCGACAGGTTGGGGGGGTTACTCTACGAGCAGTACTTC.

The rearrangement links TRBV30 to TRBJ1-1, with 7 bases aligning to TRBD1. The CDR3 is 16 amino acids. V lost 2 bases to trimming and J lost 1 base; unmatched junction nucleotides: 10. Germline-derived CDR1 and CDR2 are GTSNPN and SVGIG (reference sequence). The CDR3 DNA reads TGTGCCTGGAGTCTATCAGGGGGTTCGTCGAACACTGAAGCTTTCTTT. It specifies CAWSLSGGSSNTEAFF.

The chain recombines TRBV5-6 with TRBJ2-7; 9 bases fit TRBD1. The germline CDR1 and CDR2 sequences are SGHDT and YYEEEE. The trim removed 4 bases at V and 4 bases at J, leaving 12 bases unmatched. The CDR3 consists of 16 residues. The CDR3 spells CASSKRIGTGLYEQYF. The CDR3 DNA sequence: TGTGCCAGCAGCAAAAGAATCGGGACAGGGCTTTACGAGCAGTACTTC.

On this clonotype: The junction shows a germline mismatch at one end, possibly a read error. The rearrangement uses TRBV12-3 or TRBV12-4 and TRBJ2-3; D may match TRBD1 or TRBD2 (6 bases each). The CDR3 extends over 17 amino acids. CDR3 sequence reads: CDSSLGDTAGSTDTQYF. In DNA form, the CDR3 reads TGTGACAGCAGCCTGGGGGACACGGCGGGGAGCACAGATACGCAGTATTTT.

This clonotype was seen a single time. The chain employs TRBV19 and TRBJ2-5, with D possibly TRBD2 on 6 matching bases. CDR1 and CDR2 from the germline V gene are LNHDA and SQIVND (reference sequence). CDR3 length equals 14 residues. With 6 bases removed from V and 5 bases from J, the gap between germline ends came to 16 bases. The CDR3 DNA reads TGTGCCAGTAGCAAACGGCTCCGGGGGGAGACCCAGTACTTC. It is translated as CASSKRLRGETQYF.

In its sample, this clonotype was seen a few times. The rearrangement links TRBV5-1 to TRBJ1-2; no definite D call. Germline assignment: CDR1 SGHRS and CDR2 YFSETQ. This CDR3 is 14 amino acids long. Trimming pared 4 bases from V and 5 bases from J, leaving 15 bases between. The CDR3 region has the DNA TGCGCCAGCAGCCCTGGGTTCGGGGAATATGGCTACACCTTC. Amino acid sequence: CASSPGFGEYGYTF.

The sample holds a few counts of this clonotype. CDR3 amino acids: CASSQDPLGSYNEQFF. The CDR3, as DNA: TGCGCCAGCAGCCAAGATCCCTTGGGAAGCTACAATGAGCAGTTCTTC. The chain carries TRBV4-1 and TRBJ2-1; D is uncertain. V lost 0 bases to trimming and J lost 3 bases, with 12 bases between them. Looked up from germline, CDR1 is MGHRA and CDR2 is YSYEKL. There are 16 residues in the CDR3.

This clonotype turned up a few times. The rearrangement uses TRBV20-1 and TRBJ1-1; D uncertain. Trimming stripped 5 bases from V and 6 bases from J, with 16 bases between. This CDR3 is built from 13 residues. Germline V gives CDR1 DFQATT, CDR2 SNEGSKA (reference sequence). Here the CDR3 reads CSASPSPRAEAFF. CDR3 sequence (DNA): TGCAGTGCTTCTCCGTCCCCTCGCGCTGAAGCTTTCTTT.

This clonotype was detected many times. Here the CDR3 reads CASSLDRPNLETQYF. CDR3 nucleotides: TGCGCCAGCAGCTTGGACAGGCCGAACCTGGAGACCCAGTACTTC. This rearrangement joins TRBV5-1 to TRBJ2-5, with D maybe TRBD1 (5 bases). Trimming pared 0 bases from V and 5 bases from J, leaving 14 bases between. The CDR3 has 15 residues. Germline V gene data show CDR1 as SGHRS and CDR2 as YFSETQ.

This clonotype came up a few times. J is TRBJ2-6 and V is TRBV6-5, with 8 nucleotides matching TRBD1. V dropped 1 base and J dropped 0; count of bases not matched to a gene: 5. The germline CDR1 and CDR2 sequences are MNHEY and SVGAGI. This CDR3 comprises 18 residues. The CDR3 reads CASSYYGTGRSGANVLTF. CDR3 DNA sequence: TGTGCCAGCAGTTACTACGGGACAGGCCGCTCTGGGGCCAACGTCCTGACTTTC.

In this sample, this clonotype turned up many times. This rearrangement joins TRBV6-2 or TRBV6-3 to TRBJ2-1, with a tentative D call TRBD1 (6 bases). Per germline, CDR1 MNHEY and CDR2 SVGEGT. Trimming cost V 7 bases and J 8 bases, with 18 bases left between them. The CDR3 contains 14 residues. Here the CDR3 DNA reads TGTGCCAGCAAGTTTAGAGGGGGAGTCGATGAGCAGTTCTTC. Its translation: CASKFRGGVDEQFF.

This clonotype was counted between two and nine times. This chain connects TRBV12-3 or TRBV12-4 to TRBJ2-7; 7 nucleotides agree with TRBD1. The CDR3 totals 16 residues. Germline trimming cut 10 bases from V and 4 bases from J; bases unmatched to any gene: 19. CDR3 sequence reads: CATSPRSGQNFYEQYF. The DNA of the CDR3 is TGTGCCACTAGCCCCAGGTCGGGACAGAACTTTTACGAGCAGTACTTC.

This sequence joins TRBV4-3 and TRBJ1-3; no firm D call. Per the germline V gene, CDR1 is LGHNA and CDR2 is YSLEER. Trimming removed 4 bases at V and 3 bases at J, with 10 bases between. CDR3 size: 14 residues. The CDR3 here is CASSRAKYGNTIYF. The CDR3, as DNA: TGCGCCAGCAGCCGGGCGAAGTATGGAAACACCATATATTTT.

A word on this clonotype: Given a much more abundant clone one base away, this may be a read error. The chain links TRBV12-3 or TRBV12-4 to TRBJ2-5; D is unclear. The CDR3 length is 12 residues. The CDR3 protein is CASRRAQESQYF. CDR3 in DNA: TGTGCCAGCAGACGGGCCCAAGAGTCCCAGTACTTC.

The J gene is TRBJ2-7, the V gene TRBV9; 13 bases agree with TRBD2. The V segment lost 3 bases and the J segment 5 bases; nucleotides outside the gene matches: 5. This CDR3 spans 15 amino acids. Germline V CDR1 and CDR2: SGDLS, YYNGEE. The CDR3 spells CASSAGTSGTNEQYF. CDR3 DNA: TGTGCCAGCAGCGCCGGGACTAGCGGGACGAACGAGCAGTACTTC.

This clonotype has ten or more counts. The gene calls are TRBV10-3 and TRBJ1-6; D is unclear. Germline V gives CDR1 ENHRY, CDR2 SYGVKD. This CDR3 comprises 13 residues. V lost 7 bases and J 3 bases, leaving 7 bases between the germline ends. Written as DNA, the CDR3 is TGTGCCATCAACACCAACTATAATTCACCCCTCCACTTT. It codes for CAINTNYNSPLHF.

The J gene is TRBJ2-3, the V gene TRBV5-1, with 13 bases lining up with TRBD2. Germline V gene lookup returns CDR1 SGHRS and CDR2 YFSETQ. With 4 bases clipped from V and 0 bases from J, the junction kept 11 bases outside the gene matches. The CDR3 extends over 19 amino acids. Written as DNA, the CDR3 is TGCGCCAGCAGCGTAACCGGACTAGCGGGAGCTCTAAGCACAGATACGCAGTATTTT. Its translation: CASSVTGLAGALSTDTQYF.

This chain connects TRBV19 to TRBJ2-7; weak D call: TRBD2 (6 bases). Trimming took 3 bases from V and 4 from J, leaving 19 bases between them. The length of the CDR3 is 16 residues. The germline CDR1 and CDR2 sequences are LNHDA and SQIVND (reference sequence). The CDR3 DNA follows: TGTGCCAGTAGTATTTTGCCTCCGCGGGACCCATACGAGCAGTACTTC. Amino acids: CASSILPPRDPYEQYF.

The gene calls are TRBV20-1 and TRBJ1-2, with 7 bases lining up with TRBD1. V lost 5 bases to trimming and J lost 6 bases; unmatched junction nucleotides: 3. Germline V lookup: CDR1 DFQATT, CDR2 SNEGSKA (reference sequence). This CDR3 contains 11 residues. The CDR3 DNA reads TGCAGTGCTCATCAGGGGGATGGCTACACCTTC. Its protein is CSAHQGDGYTF.

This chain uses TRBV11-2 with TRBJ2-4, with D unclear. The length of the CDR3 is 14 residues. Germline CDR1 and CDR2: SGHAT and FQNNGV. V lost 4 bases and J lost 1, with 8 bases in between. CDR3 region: CASSSPRAKNIQYF. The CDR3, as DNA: TGTGCCAGCAGCTCGCCTAGGGCCAAAAACATTCAGTACTTC.

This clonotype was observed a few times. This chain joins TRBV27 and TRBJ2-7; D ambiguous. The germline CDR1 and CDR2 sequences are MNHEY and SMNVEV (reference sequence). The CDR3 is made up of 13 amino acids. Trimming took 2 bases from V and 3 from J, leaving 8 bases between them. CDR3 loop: CASSLKSRYEQYF. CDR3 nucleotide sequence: TGTGCCAGCAGTTTAAAGTCTCGCTACGAGCAGTACTTC.